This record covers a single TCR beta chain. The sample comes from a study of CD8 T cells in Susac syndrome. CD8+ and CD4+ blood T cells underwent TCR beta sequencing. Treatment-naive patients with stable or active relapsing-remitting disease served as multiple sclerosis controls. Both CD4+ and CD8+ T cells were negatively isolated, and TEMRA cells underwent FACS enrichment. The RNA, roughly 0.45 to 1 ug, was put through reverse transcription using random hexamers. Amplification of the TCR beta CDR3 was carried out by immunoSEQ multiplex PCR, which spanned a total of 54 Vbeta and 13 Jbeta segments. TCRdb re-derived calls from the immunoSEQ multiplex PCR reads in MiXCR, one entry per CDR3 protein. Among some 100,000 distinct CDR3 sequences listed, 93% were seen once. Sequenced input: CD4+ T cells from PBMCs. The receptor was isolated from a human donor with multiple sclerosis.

CDR3: CASSLLTGTRETQYF. CDR3 bases: TGTGCCAGCAGTTTACTGACAGGGACGCGTGAGACCCAGTACTTC. The V gene is TRBV12-3 or TRBV12-4, the J gene TRBJ2-5; 7 nucleotides align to TRBD1. After removal of 2 bases from V and 5 bases from J, the junction contained 8 bases not matched to a gene. This CDR3 comprises 15 residues.